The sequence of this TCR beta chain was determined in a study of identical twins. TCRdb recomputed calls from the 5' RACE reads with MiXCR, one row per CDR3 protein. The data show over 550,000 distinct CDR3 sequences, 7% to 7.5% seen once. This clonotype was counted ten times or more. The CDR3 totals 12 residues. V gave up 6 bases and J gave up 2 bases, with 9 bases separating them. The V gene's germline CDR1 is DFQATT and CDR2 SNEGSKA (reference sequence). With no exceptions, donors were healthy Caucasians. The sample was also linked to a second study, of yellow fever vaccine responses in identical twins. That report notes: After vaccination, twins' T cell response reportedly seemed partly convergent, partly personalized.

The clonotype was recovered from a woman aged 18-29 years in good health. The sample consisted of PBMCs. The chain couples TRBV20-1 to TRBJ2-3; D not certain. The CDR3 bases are TGCAGTGCGCGAAGCAACACAGATACGCAGTATTTT. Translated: CSARSNTDTQYF.